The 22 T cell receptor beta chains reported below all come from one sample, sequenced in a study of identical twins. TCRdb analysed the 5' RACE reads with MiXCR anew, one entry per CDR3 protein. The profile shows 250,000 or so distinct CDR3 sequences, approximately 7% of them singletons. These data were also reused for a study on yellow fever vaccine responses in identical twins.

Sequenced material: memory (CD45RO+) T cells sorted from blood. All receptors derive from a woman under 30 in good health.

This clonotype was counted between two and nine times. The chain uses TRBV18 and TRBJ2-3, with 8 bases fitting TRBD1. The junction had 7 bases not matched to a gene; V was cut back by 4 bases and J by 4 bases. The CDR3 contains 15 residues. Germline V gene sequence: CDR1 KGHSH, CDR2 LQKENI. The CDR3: CASSLQGAVADTQYF. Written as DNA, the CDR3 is TGTGCCAGCTCACTTCAGGGGGCGGTCGCAGATACGCAGTATTTT.

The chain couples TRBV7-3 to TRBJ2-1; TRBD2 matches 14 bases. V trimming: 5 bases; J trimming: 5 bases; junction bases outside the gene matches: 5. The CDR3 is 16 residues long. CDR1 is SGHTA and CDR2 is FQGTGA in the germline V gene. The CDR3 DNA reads TGTGCCAGCAGCCCCGGACTAGCGGGGGGAAACAATGAGCAGTTCTTC. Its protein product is CASSPGLAGGNNEQFF.

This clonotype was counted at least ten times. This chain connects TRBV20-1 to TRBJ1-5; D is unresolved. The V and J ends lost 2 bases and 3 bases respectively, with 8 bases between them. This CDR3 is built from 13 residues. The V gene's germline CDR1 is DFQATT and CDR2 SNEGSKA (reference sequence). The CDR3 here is CSARTAANQPQHF. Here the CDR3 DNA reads TGCAGTGCTAGAACGGCAGCCAATCAGCCCCAGCATTTT.

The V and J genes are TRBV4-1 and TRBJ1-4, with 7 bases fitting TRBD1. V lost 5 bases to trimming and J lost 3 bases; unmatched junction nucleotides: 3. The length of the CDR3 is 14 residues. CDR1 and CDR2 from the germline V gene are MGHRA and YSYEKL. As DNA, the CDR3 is TGCGCCAGCAGCAGGGGACAGTCTAATGAAAAACTGTTTTTT. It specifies CASSRGQSNEKLFF.

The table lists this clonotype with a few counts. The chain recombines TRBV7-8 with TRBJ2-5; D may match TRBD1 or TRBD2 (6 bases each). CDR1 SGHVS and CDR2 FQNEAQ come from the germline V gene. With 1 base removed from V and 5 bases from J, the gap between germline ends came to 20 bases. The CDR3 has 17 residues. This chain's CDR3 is CASSLVGSGAFRETQYF. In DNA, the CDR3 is TGTGCCAGCAGCTTAGTAGGGTCGGGGGCCTTCCGGGAGACCCAGTACTTC.

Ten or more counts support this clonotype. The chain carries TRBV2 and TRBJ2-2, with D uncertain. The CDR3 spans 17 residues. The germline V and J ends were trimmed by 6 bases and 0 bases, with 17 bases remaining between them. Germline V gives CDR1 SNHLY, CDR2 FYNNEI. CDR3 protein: CASRIGPPFANTGELFF. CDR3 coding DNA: TGTGCCAGCAGGATTGGACCGCCGTTCGCGAACACCGGGGAGCTGTTTTTT.

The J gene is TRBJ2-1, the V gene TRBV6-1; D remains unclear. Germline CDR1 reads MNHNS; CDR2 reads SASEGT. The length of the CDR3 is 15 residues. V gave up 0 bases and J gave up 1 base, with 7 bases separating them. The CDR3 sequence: CASSEAIGSYNEQFF. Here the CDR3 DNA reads TGTGCCAGCAGTGAAGCGATAGGTTCCTACAATGAGCAGTTCTTC.

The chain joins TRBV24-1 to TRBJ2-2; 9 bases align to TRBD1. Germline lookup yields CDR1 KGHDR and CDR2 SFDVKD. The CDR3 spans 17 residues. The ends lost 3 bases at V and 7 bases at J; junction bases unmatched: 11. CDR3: CATSDRDGTGRLGELFF. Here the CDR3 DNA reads TGTGCCACCAGTGATCGGGACGGGACAGGGCGACTCGGGGAGCTGTTTTTT.

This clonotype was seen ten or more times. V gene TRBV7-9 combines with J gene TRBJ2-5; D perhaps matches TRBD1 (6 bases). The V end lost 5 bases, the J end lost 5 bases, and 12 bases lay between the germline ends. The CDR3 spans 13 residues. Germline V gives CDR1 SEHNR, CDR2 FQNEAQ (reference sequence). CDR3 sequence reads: CASSRTGSETQYF. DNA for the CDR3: TGTGCCAGCAGCCGAACAGGGTCGGAGACCCAGTACTTC.

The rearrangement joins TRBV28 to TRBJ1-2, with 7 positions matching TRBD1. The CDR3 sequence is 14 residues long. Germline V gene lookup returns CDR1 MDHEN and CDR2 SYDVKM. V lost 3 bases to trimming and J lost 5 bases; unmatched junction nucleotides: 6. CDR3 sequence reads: CASSFPTGSYGYTF. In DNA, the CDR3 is TGTGCCAGCAGTTTCCCGACAGGGTCATATGGCTACACCTTC.

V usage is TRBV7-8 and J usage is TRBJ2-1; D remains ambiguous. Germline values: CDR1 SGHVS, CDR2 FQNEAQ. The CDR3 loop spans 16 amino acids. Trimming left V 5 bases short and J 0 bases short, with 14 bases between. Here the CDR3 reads CASSPHSSSSYNEQFF. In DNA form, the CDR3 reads TGTGCCAGCAGCCCGCACAGCTCGAGCTCCTACAATGAGCAGTTCTTC. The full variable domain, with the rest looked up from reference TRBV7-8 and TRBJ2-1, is GAGVSQSPRYKVAKRGQDVALRCDPISGHVSLFWYQQALGQGPEFLTYFQNEAQLDKSGLPSDRFFAERPEGSVSTLKIQRTQQEDSAVYLCASSPHSSSSYNEQFFGPGTRLTVL.

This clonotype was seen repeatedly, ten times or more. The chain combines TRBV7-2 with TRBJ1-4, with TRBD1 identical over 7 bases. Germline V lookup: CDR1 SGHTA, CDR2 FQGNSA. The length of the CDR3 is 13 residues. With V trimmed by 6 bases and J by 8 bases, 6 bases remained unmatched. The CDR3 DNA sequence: TGTGCCAGCAGTCCCGGGACAGTCGAAAAACTGTTTTTT. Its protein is CASSPGTVEKLFF. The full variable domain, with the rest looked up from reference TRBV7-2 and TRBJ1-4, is GAGVSQSPSNKVTEKGKDVELRCDPISGHTALYWYRQSLGQGLEFLIYFQGNSAPDKSGLPSDRFSAERTGGSVSTLTIQRTQQEDSAVYLCASSPGTVEKLFFGSGTQLSVL.

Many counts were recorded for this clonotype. The CDR3 sequence is CASSLDNYGYTF. CDR3 bases: TGCGCCAGCAGCTTGGACAACTATGGCTACACCTTC. The chain employs TRBV5-1 and TRBJ1-2, with D uncertain. Trimming removed 0 bases at V and 2 bases at J, with 2 bases between. The CDR3 length is 12 residues. The germline V gene has CDR1 SGHRS and CDR2 YFSETQ.

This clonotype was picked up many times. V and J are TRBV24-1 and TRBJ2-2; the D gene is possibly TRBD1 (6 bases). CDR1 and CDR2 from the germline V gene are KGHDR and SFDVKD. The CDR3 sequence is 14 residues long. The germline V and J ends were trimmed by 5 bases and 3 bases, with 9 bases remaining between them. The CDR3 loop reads CATSGAGDTGELFF. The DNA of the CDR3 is TGTGCCACCAGTGGGGCAGGGGACACCGGGGAGCTGTTTTTT.

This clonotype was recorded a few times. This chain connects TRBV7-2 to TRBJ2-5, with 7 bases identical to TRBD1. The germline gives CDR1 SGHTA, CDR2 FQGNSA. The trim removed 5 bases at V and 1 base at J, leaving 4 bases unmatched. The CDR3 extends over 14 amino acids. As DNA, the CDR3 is TGTGCCAGCAGCGACGGGACAGTCCAAGAGACCCAGTACTTC. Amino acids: CASSDGTVQETQYF.

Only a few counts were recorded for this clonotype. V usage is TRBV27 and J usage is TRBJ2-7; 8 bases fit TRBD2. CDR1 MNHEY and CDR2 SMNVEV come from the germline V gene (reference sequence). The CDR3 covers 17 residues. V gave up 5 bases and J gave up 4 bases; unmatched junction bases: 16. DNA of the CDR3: TGTGCCAGCAGTCCCACCGGCCTTGCGGGAGGCCGTTACGAGCAGTACTTC. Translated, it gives CASSPTGLAGGRYEQYF.

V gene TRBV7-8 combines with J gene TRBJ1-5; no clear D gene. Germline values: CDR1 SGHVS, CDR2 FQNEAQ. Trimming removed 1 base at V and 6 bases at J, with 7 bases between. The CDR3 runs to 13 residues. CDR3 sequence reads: CASSLGVFQPQHF. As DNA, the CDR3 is TGTGCCAGCAGCTTAGGGGTGTTTCAGCCCCAGCATTTT.

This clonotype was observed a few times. CDR3 DNA sequence: TGTGCCACCAAGGATGCGGGGGACCGCAATGAGCAGTTCTTC. As protein: CATKDAGDRNEQFF. V gene TRBV19 combines with J gene TRBJ2-1, with TRBD2 matching over 7 bases. CDR3 length: 14 amino acids. Germline V lookup: CDR1 LNHDA, CDR2 SQIVND (reference sequence). V lost 10 bases and J lost 6; bases outside the gene matches: 12.

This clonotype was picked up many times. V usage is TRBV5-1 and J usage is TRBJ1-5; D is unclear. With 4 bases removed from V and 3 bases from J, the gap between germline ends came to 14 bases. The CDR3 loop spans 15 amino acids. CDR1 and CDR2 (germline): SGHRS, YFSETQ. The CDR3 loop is CASSPGVEDNQPQHF. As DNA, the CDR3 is TGCGCCAGCAGCCCCGGAGTGGAAGACAATCAGCCCCAGCATTTT. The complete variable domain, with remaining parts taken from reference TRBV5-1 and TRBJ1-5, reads KAGVTQTPRYLIKTRGQQVTLSCSPISGHRSVSWYQQTPGQGLQFLFEYFSETQRNKGNFPGRFSGRQFSNSRSEMNVSTLELGDSALYLCASSPGVEDNQPQHFGDGTRLSIL.

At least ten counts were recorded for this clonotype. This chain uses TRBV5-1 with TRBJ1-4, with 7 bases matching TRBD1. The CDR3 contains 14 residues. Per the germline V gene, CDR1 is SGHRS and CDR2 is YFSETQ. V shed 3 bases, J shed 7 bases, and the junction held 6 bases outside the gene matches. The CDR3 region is CASSSQGGREKLFF. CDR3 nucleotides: TGCGCCAGCAGCTCTCAGGGGGGTCGTGAAAAACTGTTTTTT.

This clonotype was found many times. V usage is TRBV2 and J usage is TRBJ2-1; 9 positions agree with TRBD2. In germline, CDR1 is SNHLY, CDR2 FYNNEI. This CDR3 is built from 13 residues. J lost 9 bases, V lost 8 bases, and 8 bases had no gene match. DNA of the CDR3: TGTGCCAGCCGGGCGGGGGGGCCGGGTGAGCAGTTCTTC. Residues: CASRAGGPGEQFF.

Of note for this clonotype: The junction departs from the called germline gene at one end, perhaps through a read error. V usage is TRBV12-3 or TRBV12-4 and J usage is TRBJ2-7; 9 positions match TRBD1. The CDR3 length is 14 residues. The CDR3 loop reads CARSLGTGPYEQYF. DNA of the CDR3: TGTGCCCGCAGTCTTGGGACAGGGCCCTACGAGCAGTACTTC.